The entry that follows covers one T cell receptor beta chain sequence. Its antigen is still unknown. The sample comes from a study of OX40 agonist ivuxolimab in advanced cancers. Study-level information: The dose of intravenous ivuxolimab that patients received every 2 weeks ranged from 0.01 to 10 mg/kg. Dose-escalation cases comprised hepatocellular carcinoma, melanoma, renal cell or head and neck cancer.

Per germline, CDR1 SEHNR and CDR2 FQNEAQ (reference sequence). The germline V and J ends were trimmed by 7 bases and 2 bases, with 14 bases remaining between them. The CDR3 is made up of 14 amino acids. Data came from immunoSEQ multiplex PCR; TCRdb stores just in-frame clones and leaves some out. This table holds about 98,000 clones, 87% found once. Broader study findings: Some nonresponders also had low normalized T-cell clonal expansion. Expanded clones were, on average, more numerous in CD8+ T cells than in CD4+.

This sequence originates from an adult with an advanced solid tumor such as melanoma, head and neck, liver or kidney cancer. Source: CD4+ or CD8+ T cells sorted from blood, taken in a trial of the OX40 agonist ivuxolimab. The chain joins TRBV7-9 to TRBJ1-1, with D possibly matching TRBD1 (6 bases). The CDR3 region is CASTPWGANTEAFF. CDR3 DNA sequence: TGTGCCAGCACCCCCTGGGGGGCCAACACTGAAGCTTTCTTT.